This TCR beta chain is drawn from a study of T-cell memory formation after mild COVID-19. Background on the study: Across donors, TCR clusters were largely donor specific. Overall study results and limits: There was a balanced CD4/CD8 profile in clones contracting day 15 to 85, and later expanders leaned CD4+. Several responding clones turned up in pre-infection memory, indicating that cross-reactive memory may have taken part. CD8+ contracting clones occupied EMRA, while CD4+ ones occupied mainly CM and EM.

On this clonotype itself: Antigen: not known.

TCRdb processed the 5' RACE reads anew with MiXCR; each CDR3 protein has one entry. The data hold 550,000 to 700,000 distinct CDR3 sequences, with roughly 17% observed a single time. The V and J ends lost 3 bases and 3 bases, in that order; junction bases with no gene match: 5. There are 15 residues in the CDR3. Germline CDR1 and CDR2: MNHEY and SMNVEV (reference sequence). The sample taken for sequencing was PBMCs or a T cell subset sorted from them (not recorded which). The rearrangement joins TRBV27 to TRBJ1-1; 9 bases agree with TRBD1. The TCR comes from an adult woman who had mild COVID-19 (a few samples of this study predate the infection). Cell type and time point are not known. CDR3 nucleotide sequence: TGTGCCAGCAGTTTTGAGGGACAGGGTCACACTGAAGCTTTCTTT. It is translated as CASSFEGQGHTEAFF.